This record covers a single T cell receptor beta chain. There is no known antigen for this receptor. No base-level quality is on record; no much larger clone is a single base apart. Using the deep immunoSEQ assay, multiplex PCR amplified TCR CDR3 regions from genomic DNA. Extracted genomic DNA from each cell subset was distributed evenly across all wells of several immunoSEQ 96-well plates, and each plate was treated as a replicate. For sorted subsets, approximately 190 ng of genomic DNA, equivalent to 25,000 to 30,000 T cell genomes, went into each replicate PCR. Purified libraries were quantified with a Qubit 3.0 fluorometer, sized on a Bioanalyzer 2100, and re-quantified with the KAPA Library Quantification kit. A separate single-read 150-cycle Illumina NextSeq 550 flow cell was used to sequence each immunoSEQ 96-well plate. The source study handled its data this way. Because the immunoSEQ output held only junctional sequences and lacked quality scores, the filtering could not match the filtering applied to full-length reads. To assign V/J genes and CDR3, sequences were annotated using PyIR, a Python wrapper for IgBLAST v1.9, with IMGT germline references. Any read was removed if the V/J assignment was weak (E-value above 1e-6), the CDR3 was missing, or the read contained stop codons, out-of-frame junctions, or ambiguous translated residues. V3J clonotypes were defined by identical inferred V gene, J gene, and CDR3 amino acid sequence. Percentage overlap between repertoires was computed as shared unique clonotypes divided by the size of the smaller repertoire. Repertoire richness was assessed with RTK rarefaction, the Chao1 estimator, and Recon v2.1 estimates of unobserved clonotypes. OLGA was used to compute generation probabilities for all TCRbeta clonotypes that the gDNA method yielded from a handful of donors. Here the immuneACCESS table is served through TCRdb, limited to in-frame sequences with V and J called. Missing clones are a known gap in these copies; in checked studies unresolved V genes cover under half, and the rest lacks a known reason. V and J calls and clone size follow that table, whereas D and trimming were derived from the DNA. The sample records roughly 2.5 million clones, around nine tenths of which are singletons. The leading ten clones occupy roughly 0.13% of the sample.

This sample stems from a study of shared clonotypes between healthy human individuals (dated by TCRdb to 2018 to 2020). A note on the overall study: Three men and a couple of women, aged 18 to 49 years, made up the cohort. Per donor, leukapheresis produced somewhere between about 0.8 and 9.5 billion PBMCs. Libraries were prepared and TCR repertoires were sequenced by different laboratories using diverse techniques, in order to increase sequencing depth and limit assay-specific biases. For each donor, CD4 naive and CD4 memory were each run on three plates, CD8 naive on two plates, and CD8 memory on one plate. To estimate repertoire size and how much clonotype sharing occurs between individuals, the study deeply sequenced the blood TCR repertoires of a handful of healthy adults. Summary of the overall study and its limitations: Larger estimated clonotype richness was generally found for naive subsets than for memory subsets. Compared with non-shared clonotypes, the clonotypes found in all four sorted-subset donors had higher generation probabilities. Only blood was sampled, and tissue TCR repertoires likely differ from those in blood. The small number of donors limited the genetic and exposure-history diversity represented. Pairwise subsampling indicated that sequencing depth was expected to affect the degree of clonotype sharing among donors. When a few donors were compared, the shared fraction of clonotypes was about 5% for naive CD4, 3.5% to 4% for naive CD8, roughly 2.5% for memory CD4, and roughly 0.43% for memory CD8. Incomplete sequencing was indicated by rarefaction of sorted-subset datasets, despite the large sequencing depth.

Healthy HIV-negative adults with no recently reported acute infections or vaccinations were included as donors. Every donor was a Caucasian adult living in Nashville, Tennessee, USA. CD4+ T cells were enriched by magnetic negative selection; naive cells were then positively selected on CD45RA, and the negative fraction formed the memory subset. Blood was obtained by leukapheresis, after which PBMCs were separated by Ficoll-Histopaque density gradient centrifugation and cryopreserved in liquid nitrogen vapor phase. Purity and quantity of every magnetically sorted T cell population were checked by analytical flow cytometry. Genomic DNA was isolated from every sorted fraction and measured by UV absorbance on a Nanodrop 2000c. Taken from the germline V gene (reference sequence), the CDR1 and CDR2 loops are MNHEY and SMNVEV. The CDR3 starts with the cysteine, ends with the phenylalanine, and has 14 residues. Only CDR3 DNA remains: 42 bases, in frame from the first base. V and J are truncated by 3 bases and 7 bases respectively, leaving an intervening sequence of 12 bases.

The receptor was derived from a man younger than 30 in good health. What was sequenced was naive CD4+ T cells sorted from blood. The meaning of the sample's cell subset or site label: CD45RA+ positively selected. The rearrangement joined TRBV27 to TRBJ1-4; no D gene is confidently identified. The CDR3 loop reads CASSFGPSIEKLFF. DNA sequence: TGTGCCAGCAGTTTCGGCCCTTCCATTGAAAAACTGTTTTTT.